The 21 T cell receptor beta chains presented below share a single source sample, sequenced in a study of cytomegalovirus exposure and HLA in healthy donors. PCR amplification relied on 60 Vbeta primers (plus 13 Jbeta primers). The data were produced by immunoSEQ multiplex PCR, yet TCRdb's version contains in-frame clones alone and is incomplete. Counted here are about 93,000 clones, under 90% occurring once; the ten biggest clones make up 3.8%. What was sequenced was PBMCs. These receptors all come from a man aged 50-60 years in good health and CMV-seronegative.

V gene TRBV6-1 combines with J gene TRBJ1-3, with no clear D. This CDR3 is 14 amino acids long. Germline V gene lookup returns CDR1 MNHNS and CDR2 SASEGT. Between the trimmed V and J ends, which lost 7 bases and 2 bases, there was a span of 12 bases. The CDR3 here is CASIPRFPGNTIYF. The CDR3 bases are TGTGCCAGCATTCCCAGGTTTCCTGGAAACACCATATATTTT.

The CDR3: CASSPRTGTMGGYTF. CDR3 DNA sequence: TGTGCCAGTAGTCCCCGGACAGGAACTATGGGGGGCTACACCTTC. J is TRBJ1-2 and V is TRBV19, with 7 positions matching TRBD1. Germline V gene sequence: CDR1 LNHDA, CDR2 SQIVND (reference sequence). The J segment lost 8 bases and the V segment lost 5 bases, leaving 14 bases of the junction unmatched. The CDR3 has 15 residues.

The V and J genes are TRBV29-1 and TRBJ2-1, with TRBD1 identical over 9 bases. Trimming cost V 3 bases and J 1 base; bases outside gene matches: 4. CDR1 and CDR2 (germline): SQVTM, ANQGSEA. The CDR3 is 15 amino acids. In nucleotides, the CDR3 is TGCAGCGTTGACGGGACAGGGTGGTCCTACAATGAGCAGTTCTTC. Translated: CSVDGTGWSYNEQFF.

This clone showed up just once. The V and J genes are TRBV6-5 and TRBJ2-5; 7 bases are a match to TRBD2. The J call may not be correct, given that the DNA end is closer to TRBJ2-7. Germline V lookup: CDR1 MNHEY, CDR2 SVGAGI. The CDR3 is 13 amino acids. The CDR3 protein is CASSRTSIYEQYF. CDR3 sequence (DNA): TGTGCCAGCAGTAGGACTAGTATTTACGAGCAGTACTTC.

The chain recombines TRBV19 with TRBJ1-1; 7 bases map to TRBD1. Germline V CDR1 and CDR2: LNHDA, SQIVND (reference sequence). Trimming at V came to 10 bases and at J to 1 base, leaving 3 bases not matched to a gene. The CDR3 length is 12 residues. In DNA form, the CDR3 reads TGTGCCACCCGGACAGGGAACACTGAAGCTTTCTTT. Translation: CATRTGNTEAFF.

CDR3 DNA: TGTGCCAGCAGTTTAGACACAGGGGGCCAGCCCCAGCATTTT. It translates to CASSLDTGGQPQHF. The J gene is TRBJ1-5, the V gene TRBV28; TRBD1 aligns across 9 bases. Trimming at V came to 2 bases and at J to 7 bases, leaving 3 bases not matched to a gene. There are 14 residues in the CDR3. Per germline, CDR1 MDHEN and CDR2 SYDVKM.

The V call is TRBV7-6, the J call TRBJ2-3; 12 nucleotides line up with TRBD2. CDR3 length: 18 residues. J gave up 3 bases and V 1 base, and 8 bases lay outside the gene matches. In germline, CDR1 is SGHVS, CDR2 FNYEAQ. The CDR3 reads CASSLELAGGRGTDTQYF. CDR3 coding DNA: TGTGCCAGCAGCTTAGAGCTAGCGGGAGGGCGCGGAACAGATACGCAGTATTTT.

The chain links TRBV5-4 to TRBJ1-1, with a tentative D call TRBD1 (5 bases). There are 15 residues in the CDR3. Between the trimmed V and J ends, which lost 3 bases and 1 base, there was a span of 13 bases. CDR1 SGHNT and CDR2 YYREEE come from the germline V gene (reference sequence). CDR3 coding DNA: TGTGCCAGCAGCTCGCGACAGAATTCGAACACTGAAGCTTTCTTT. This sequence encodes CASSSRQNSNTEAFF.

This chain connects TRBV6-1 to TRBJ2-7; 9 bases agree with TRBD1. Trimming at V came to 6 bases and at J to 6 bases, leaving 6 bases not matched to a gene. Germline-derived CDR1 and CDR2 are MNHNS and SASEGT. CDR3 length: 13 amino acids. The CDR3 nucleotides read TGTGCCAGCAGCGGGACAGGGTTGCGCGAGCAGTACTTC. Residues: CASSGTGLREQYF.

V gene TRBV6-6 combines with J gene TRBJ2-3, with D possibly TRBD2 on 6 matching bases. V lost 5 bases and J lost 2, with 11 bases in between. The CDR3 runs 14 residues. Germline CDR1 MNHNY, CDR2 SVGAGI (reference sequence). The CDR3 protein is CASSRTTDTDTQYF. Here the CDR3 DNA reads TGTGCCAGCAGTCGGACTACCGACACAGATACGCAGTATTTT.

CDR3: CASSPVARADEQYF. The CDR3 DNA sequence: TGTGCCAGCTCACCAGTCGCCAGGGCCGACGAGCAGTACTTC. The rearrangement joins TRBV18 to TRBJ2-7; D is perhaps TRBD1 (5 bases). The CDR3 runs to 14 residues. Trimming left V 2 bases short and J 5 bases short, with 13 bases between. Germline CDR1 is KGHSH and CDR2 is LQKENI.

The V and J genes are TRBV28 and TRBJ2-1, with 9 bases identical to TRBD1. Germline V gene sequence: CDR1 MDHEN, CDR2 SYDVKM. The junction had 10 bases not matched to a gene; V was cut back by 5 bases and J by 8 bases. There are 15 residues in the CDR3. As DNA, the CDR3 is TGTGCCAGCAGTAACGACAGGGGGACTATCGATGAGCAGTTCTTC. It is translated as CASSNDRGTIDEQFF.

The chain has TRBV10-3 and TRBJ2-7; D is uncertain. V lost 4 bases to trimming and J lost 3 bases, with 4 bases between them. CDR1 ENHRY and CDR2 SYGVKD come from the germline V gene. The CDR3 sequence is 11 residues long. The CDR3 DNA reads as TGTGCCATCAGTGCCGGCTACGAGCAGTACTTC. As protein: CAISAGYEQYF.

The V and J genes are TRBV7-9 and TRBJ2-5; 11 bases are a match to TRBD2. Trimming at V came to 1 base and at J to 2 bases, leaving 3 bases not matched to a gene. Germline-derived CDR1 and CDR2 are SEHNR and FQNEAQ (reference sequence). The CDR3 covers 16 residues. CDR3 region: CASSLGLAGTQETQYF. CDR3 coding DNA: TGTGCCAGCAGCTTAGGACTAGCGGGGACACAAGAGACCCAGTACTTC.

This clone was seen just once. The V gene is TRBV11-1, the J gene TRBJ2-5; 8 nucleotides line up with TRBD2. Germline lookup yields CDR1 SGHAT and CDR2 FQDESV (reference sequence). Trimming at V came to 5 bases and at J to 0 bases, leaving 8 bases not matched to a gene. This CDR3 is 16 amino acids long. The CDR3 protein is CASSRRTSRYQETQYF. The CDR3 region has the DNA TGTGCCAGCAGCCGACGGACTAGCCGGTACCAAGAGACCCAGTACTTC.

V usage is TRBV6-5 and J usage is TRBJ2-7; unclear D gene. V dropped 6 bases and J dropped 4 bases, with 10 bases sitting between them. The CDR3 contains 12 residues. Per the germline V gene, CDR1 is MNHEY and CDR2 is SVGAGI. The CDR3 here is CASSNPIYEQYF. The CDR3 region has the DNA TGTGCCAGCAGCAATCCAATTTACGAGCAGTACTTC.

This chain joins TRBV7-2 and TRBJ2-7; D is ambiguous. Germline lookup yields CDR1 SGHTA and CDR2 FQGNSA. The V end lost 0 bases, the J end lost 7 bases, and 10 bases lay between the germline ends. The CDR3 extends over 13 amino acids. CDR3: CASSLAPVGEQYF. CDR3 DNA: TGTGCCAGCAGCTTAGCCCCGGTCGGGGAGCAGTACTTC.

The CDR3, as DNA: TGTGCCAGCAGGGTGGACAGCTCCTACGAGCAGTACTTC. Its translation is CASRVDSSYEQYF. The chain uses TRBV6-1 and TRBJ2-7; perhaps TRBD1 as D (6 bases). The CDR3 length is 13 residues. Germline CDR1 reads MNHNS; CDR2 reads SASEGT. The ends were cut back, 6 bases at V and 0 bases at J, with 9 bases in the middle.

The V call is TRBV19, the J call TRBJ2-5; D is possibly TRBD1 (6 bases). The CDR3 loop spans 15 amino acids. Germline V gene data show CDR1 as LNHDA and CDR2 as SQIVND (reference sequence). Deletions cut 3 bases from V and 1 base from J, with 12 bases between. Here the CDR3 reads CASSISVGGQETQYF. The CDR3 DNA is TGTGCCAGTAGTATTTCAGTAGGGGGCCAAGAGACCCAGTACTTC.

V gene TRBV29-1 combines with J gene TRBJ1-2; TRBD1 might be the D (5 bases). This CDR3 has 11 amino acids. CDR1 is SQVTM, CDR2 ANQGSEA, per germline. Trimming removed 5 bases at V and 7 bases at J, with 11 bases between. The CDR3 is CSVRTGGGYTF. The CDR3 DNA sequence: TGCAGCGTTCGGACGGGGGGTGGCTACACCTTC.

The CDR3 DNA sequence: TGTGCCAGCAGTGAAGAGGGGACAGGGAGGGGAAAACTGTTTTTT. Protein: CASSEEGTGRGKLFF. The chain employs TRBV2 and TRBJ1-4, with 9 positions matching TRBD1. The V gene's germline CDR1 is SNHLY and CDR2 FYNNEI. The CDR3 has 15 amino acids. V was pared by 1 base and J by 10 bases, with 7 bases of the junction left unmatched. The full variable domain, completed using reference TRBV2 and TRBJ1-4, is EPEVTQTPSHQVTQMGQEVILRCVPISNHLYFYWYRQILGQKVEFLVSFYNNEISEKSEIFDDQFSVERPDGSNFTLKIRSTKLEDSAMYFCASSEEGTGRGKLFFGSGTQLSVL.